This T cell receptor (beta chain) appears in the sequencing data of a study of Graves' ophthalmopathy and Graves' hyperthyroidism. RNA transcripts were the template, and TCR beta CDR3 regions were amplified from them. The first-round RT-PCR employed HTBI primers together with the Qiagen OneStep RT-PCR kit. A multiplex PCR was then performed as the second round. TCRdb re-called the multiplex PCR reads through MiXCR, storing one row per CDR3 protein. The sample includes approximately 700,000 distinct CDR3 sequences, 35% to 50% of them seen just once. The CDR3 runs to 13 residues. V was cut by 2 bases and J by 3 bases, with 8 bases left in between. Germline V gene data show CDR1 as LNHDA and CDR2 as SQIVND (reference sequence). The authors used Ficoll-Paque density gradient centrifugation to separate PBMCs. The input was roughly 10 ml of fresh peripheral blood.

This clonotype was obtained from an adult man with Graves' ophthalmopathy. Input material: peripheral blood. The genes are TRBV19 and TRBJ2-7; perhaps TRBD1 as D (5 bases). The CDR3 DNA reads TGTGCCAGTAGTATAAGACAGTTCTACGAGCAGTACTTC. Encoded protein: CASSIRQFYEQYF.